This entry concerns a single T cell receptor (beta chain). In the same sample, other DNA sequences code for this CDR3. Germline assignment: CDR1 KGHSH and CDR2 LQKENI. CDR3 length equals 13 residues. Trimming shortened V by 2 bases and J by 4 bases, and 9 bases separated the two germline ends. The data derive from a study of shared clonotypes between healthy human individuals. Only in-frame clones appear in the TCRdb table, and some are missing; sequencing was by immunoSEQ multiplex PCR. This table has some 2,000,000 clones, roughly 95% appearing once. This clonotype was obtained from a young man in good health. The chain employs TRBV18 and TRBJ2-7; no clear D gene. The sample comprised naive CD4+ T cells sorted from blood. The subset was: CD45RA+ positively selected. CDR3 nucleotides: TGTGCCAGCTCACCAAGAAGCTTTTACGAGCAGTACTTC. It is translated as CASSPRSFYEQYF.